This is a list of T cell receptor beta chains from one sample in a study of shared clonotypes between healthy human individuals. This table comes from immunoSEQ multiplex PCR, and its TCRdb copy is limited to in-frame clones, with some not included. The sample has about 960,000 clones, about 80% seen once. The sample consisted of memory CD4+ T cells sorted from blood. The receptors derive from a man in his late teens or twenties in good health. CDR3s include the opening cysteine and the closing phenylalanine or tryptophan. The D gene is left open where the match is weak. Clone size appears in some rows only: once, few, many, or a class for an expanded clone.

v_gene: TRBV2; j_gene: TRBJ1-5; abundance: -; d_gene: -; CDR3aa: CASSVEGPQPQHF; CDR3nt: TGTGCCAGCAGTGTAGAGGGCCCTCAGCCCCAGCATTTT
v_gene: TRBV9; j_gene: TRBJ2-2; abundance: -; d_gene: -; CDR3aa: CASSVGRRNTGELFF; CDR3nt: TGTGCCAGCAGCGTAGGGCGGAGGAACACCGGGGAGCTGTTTTTT
v_gene: TRBV27; j_gene: TRBJ1-4; abundance: -; d_gene: -; CDR3aa: CASGTGTTNEKLFF; CDR3nt: TGTGCCAGCGGAACAGGGACAACTAATGAAAAACTGTTTTTT
v_gene: TRBV4-2; j_gene: TRBJ2-7; abundance: -; d_gene: -; CDR3aa: CASSQGLAPTYEQYF; CDR3nt: TGTGCCAGCAGCCAAGGGCTAGCGCCAACCTACGAGCAGTACTTC
v_gene: TRBV2; j_gene: TRBJ1-2; abundance: -; d_gene: -; CDR3aa: CASSVARTENGYTF; CDR3nt: TGTGCCAGCAGTGTGGCCCGGACAGAAAATGGCTACACCTTC
v_gene: TRBV5-6; j_gene: TRBJ1-1; abundance: -; d_gene: TRBD1; CDR3aa: CASSADRVPNTEAFF; CDR3nt: TGTGCCAGCAGCGCCGACAGGGTACCGAACACTGAAGCTTTCTTT
v_gene: TRBV7-2; j_gene: TRBJ2-5; abundance: -; d_gene: -; CDR3aa: CASSFWLGQETQYF; CDR3nt: TGTGCCAGCAGCTTTTGGCTAGGGCAAGAGACCCAGTACTTC
v_gene: TRBV28; j_gene: TRBJ2-7; abundance: -; d_gene: TRBD1; CDR3aa: CASSIKIPTGAKSLEQYF; CDR3nt: TGTGCCAGCAGTATAAAAATCCCGACAGGGGCAAAGAGTTTGGAGCAGTACTTC
v_gene: TRBV30; j_gene: TRBJ1-1; abundance: -; d_gene: -; CDR3aa: CAWSVLQGGTEAFF; CDR3nt: TGTGCCTGGAGTGTATTACAGGGAGGCACTGAAGCTTTCTTT
v_gene: TRBV18; j_gene: TRBJ2-1; abundance: -; d_gene: -; CDR3aa: CASSSQDRQQFF; CDR3nt: TGTGCCAGCTCATCACAGGACAGACAGCAGTTCTTC
v_gene: TRBV30; j_gene: TRBJ1-1; abundance: few; d_gene: -; CDR3aa: CAWSVRVGMTEAFF; CDR3nt: TGTGCCTGGAGTGTACGGGTAGGGATGACTGAAGCTTTCTTT
v_gene: TRBV5-1; j_gene: TRBJ1-4; abundance: -; d_gene: TRBD1; CDR3aa: CASSPSGTETEKLFF; CDR3nt: TGCGCCAGCAGCCCCTCCGGGACAGAAACCGAAAAACTGTTTTTT
v_gene: TRBV5-1; j_gene: TRBJ1-4; abundance: many; d_gene: -; CDR3aa: CASSLVGANEKLFF; CDR3nt: TGCGCCAGCAGCTTGGTGGGGGCTAATGAAAAACTGTTTTTT
v_gene: TRBV4-1; j_gene: TRBJ1-2; abundance: -; d_gene: TRBD1; CDR3aa: CASSQTSGQGHYGYTF; CDR3nt: TGCGCCAGCAGTCAAACTTCAGGACAGGGACACTATGGCTACACCTTC
v_gene: TRBV30; j_gene: TRBJ1-5; abundance: -; d_gene: -; CDR3aa: CAWAPPNSQPQHF; CDR3nt: TGTGCCTGGGCCCCACCCAATTCTCAGCCCCAGCATTTT
v_gene: TRBV6-5; j_gene: TRBJ2-7; abundance: -; d_gene: TRBD1; CDR3aa: CASSYGAIQGAYEQYF; CDR3nt: TGTGCCAGCAGTTACGGAGCCATACAGGGGGCGTACGAGCAGTACTTC
v_gene: TRBV19; j_gene: TRBJ1-6; abundance: -; d_gene: -; CDR3aa: CASSSQELYNSPLHF; CDR3nt: TGTGCCAGTAGTTCTCAGGAGCTTTATAATTCACCCCTCCACTTT
v_gene: TRBV10-3; j_gene: TRBJ2-2; abundance: -; d_gene: -; CDR3aa: CAISPGLNTGELFF; CDR3nt: TGTGCCATCAGCCCGGGCTTGAACACCGGGGAGCTGTTTTTT
v_gene: TRBV18; j_gene: TRBJ2-1; abundance: -; d_gene: -; CDR3aa: CASSSDIPWNEQFF; CDR3nt: TGTGCCAGCTCATCAGACATCCCCTGGAATGAGCAGTTCTTC
v_gene: TRBV7-2; j_gene: TRBJ2-5; abundance: -; d_gene: TRBD1; CDR3aa: CASSQNLRTGNQETQYF; CDR3nt: TGTGCCAGCAGCCAGAACCTAAGGACAGGGAACCAAGAGACCCAGTACTTC
v_gene: TRBV5-1; j_gene: TRBJ1-2; abundance: -; d_gene: TRBD1; CDR3aa: CASSRDRTYGYTF; CDR3nt: TGCGCCAGCAGCCGGGACAGAACGTATGGCTACACCTTC
v_gene: TRBV25-1; j_gene: TRBJ2-5; abundance: -; d_gene: -; CDR3aa: CASSEQQGGQETQYF; CDR3nt: TGTGCCAGCAGTGAACAACAGGGCGGGCAAGAGACCCAGTACTTC